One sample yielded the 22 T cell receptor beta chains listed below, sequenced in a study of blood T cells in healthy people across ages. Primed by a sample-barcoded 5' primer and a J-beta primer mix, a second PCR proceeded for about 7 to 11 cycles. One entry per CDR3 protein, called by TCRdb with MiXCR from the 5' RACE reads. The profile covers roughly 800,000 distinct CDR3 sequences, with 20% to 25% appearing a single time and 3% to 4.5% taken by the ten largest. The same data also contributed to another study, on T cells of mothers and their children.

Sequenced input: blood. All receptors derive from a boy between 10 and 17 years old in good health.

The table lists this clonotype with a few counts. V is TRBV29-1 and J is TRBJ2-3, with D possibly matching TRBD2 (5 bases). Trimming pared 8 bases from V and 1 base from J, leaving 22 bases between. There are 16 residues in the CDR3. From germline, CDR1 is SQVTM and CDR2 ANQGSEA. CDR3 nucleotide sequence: TGCAGCCTTTTGAACGCGGGTCGGGGAGGCACAGATACGCAGTATTTT. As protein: CSLLNAGRGGTDTQYF.

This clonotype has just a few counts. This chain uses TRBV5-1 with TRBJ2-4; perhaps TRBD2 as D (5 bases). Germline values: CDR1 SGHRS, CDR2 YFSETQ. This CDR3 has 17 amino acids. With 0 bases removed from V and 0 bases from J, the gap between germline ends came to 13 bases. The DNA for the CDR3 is TGCGCCAGCAGCTTGGGTGGACGGACTTTAGCCAAAAACATTCAGTACTTC. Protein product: CASSLGGRTLAKNIQYF.

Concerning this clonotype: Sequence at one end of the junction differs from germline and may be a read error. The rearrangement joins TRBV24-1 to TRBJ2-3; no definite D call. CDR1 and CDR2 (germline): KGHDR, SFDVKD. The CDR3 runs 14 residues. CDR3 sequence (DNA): TGTGCCACCAGTGGTTTGGGATCGGAGGATACGCAGTATTTT. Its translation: CATSGLGSEDTQYF.

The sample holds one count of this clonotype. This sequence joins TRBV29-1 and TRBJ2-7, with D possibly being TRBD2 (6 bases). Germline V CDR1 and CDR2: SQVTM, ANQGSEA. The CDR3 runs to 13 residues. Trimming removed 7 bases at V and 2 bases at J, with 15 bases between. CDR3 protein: CSASLGTPYEQYF. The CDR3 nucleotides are TGCAGCGCCTCGTTGGGGACTCCCTACGAGCAGTACTTC.

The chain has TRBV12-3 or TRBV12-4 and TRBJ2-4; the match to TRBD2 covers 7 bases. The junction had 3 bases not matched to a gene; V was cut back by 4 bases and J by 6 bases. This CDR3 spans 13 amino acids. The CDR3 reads CASSSTGGNIQYF. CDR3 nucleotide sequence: TGTGCCAGCAGTTCTACGGGGGGAAACATTCAGTACTTC.

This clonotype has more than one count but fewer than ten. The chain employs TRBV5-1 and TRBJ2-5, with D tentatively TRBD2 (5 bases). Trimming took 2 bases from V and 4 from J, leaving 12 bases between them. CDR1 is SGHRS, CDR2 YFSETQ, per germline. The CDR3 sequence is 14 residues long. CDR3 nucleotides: TGCGCCAGCAGCTTCCGGGAATGGGCAGAGACCCAGTACTTC. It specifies CASSFREWAETQYF.

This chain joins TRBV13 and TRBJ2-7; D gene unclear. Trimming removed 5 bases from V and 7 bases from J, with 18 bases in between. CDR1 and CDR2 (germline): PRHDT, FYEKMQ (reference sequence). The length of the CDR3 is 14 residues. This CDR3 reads CASSQNRARREQYF. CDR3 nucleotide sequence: TGTGCCAGCAGCCAAAACCGTGCCCGTCGGGAGCAGTACTTC.

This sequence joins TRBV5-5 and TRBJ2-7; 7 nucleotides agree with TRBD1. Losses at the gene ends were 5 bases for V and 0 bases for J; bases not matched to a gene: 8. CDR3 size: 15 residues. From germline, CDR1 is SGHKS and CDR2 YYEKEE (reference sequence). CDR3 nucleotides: TGTGCCAGCAGTCCACAGGGGCATAGCTCCTACGAGCAGTACTTC. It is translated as CASSPQGHSSYEQYF.

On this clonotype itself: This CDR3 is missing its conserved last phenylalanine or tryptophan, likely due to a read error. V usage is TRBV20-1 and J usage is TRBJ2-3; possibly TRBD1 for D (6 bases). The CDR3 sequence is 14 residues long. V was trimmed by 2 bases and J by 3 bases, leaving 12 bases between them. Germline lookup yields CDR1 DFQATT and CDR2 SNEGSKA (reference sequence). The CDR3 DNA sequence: TGCAGTGCTAGAAGGACAGATAGGACAGATACGCAGTATCTT. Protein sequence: CSARRTDRTDTQYL.

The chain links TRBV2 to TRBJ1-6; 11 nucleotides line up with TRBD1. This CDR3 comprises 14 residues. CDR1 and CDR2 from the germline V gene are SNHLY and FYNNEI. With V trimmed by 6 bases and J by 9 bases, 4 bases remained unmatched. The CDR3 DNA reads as TGTGCCAGCAGGCGGACAGGGGGCGGTTCACCCCTCCACTTT. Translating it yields CASRRTGGGSPLHF.

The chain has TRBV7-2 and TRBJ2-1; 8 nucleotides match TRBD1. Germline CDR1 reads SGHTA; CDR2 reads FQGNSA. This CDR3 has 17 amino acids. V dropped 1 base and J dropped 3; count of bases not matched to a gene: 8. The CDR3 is CASSLDRSGGLYNEQFF. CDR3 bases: TGTGCCAGCAGCTTAGATAGGTCAGGGGGCCTCTACAATGAGCAGTTCTTC.

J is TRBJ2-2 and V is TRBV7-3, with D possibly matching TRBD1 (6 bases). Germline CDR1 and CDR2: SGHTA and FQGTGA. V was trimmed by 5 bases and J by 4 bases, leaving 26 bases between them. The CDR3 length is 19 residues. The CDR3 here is CASSPELGFWGPSTGELFF. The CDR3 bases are TGTGCCAGCAGCCCCGAATTAGGTTTTTGGGGGCCGAGCACCGGGGAGCTGTTTTTT.

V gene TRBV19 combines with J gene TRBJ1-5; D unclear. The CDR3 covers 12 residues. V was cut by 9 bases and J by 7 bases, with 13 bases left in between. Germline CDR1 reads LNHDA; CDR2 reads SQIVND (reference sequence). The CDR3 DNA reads TGTGCCAGCCTGGGAGGCGTCCAGCCCCAGCATTTT. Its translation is CASLGGVQPQHF. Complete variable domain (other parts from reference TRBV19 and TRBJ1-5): DGGITQSPKYLFRKEGQNVTLSCEQNLNHDAMYWYRQDPGQGLRLIYYSQIVNDFQKGDIAEGYSVSREKKESFPLTVTSAQKNPTAFYLCASLGGVQPQHFGDGTRLSIL.

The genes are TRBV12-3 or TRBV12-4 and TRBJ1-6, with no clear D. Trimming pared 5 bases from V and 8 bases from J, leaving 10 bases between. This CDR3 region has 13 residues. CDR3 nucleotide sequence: TGTGCCAGCAGTAGGACTTGGGATTCACCCCTCCACTTT. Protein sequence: CASSRTWDSPLHF.

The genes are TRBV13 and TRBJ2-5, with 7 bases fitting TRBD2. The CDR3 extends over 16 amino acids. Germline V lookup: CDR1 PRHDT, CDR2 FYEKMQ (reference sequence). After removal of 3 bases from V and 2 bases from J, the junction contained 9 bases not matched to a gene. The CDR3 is CASSLPRDYAQETQYF. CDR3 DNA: TGTGCCAGCAGCTTGCCCCGGGACTACGCACAAGAGACCCAGTACTTC. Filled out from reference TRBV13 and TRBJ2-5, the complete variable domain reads AAGVIQSPRHLIKEKRETATLKCYPIPRHDTVYWYQQGPGQDPQFLISFYEKMQSDKGSIPDRFSAQQFSDYHSELNMSSLELGDSALYFCASSLPRDYAQETQYFGPGTRLLVL.

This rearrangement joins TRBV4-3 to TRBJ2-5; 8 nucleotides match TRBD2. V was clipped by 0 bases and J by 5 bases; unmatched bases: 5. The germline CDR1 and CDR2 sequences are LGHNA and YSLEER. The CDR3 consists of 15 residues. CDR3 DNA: TGCGCCAGCAGCCAAGATGGACTAGCTAGCGAGACCCAGTACTTC. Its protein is CASSQDGLASETQYF.

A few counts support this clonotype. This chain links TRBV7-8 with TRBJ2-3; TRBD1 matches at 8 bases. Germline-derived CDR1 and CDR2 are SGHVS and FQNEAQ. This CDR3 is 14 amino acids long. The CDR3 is CGSGRDRNTDTQYF. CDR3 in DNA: TGTGGCTCGGGAAGGGACAGGAACACAGATACGCAGTATTTT.

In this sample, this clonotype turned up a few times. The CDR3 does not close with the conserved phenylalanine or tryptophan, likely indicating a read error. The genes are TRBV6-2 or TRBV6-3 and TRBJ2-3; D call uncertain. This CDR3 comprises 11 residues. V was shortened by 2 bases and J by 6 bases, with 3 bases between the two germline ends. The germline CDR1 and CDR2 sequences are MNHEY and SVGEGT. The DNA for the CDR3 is TGTGCCAGCAGTTACGCGGATACGCAGTATCTT. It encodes CASSYADTQYL.

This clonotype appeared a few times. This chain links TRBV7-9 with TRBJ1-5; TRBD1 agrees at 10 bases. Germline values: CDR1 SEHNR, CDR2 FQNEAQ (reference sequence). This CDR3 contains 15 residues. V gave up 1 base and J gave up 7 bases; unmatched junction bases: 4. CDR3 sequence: CASSLVGQGDQPQHF. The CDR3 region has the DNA TGTGCCAGCAGCTTAGTAGGACAGGGGGACCAGCCCCAGCATTTT.

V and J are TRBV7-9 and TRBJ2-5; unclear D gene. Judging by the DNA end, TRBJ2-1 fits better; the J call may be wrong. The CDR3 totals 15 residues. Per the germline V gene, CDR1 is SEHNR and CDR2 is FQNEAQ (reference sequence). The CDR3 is CASSLAGQTNNEQFF. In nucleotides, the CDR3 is TGTGCCAGCAGCTTAGCAGGGCAGACCAACAATGAGCAGTTCTTC.

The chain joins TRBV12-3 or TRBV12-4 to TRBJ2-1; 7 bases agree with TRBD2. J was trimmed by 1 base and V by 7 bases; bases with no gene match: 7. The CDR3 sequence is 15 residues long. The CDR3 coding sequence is TGTGCCAGCACTAAAACGGGGGGTTCCTACAATGAGCAGTTCTTC. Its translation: CASTKTGGSYNEQFF.

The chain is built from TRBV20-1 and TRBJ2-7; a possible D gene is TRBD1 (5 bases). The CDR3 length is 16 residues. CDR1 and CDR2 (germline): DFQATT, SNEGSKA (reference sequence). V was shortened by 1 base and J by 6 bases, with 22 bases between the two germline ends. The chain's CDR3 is CSARVPQGASRLEQYF. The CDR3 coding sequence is TGCAGTGCTAGAGTTCCCCAAGGGGCATCTCGTCTCGAGCAGTACTTC.